The TCR beta chain under discussion was sequenced for a study of low-dose radiotherapy and immunotherapy resistance in tumors. The time point: before trial treatment. Low-dose radiotherapy, low-dose cyclophosphamide, aspirin, ipilimumab and nivolumab were all given to the donors. TRAV- and TRBV-specific primers were used for first-strand cDNA, which covered alpha and beta chains. With a constant-region primer and a V-primer adapter, TCRs were subjected to roughly 20 PCR cycles of amplification. TCRdb called the reads again in MiXCR, with one record for every CDR3 protein. In the table there are 35,000 to 50,000 distinct CDR3 sequences, roughly 30% of which are singletons. This CDR3 is built from 13 residues. The trim removed 5 bases at V and 12 bases at J, leaving 2 bases unmatched.

Sequencing was performed on PBMCs, taken before treatment. The rearrangement uses TRBV12-3 or TRBV12-4 and TRBJ2-1, with 15 bases aligning to TRBD2. The receptor was derived from a male donor with gallbladder cancer. CDR3 region: CASSPGLAGGQFF. In nucleotides, the CDR3 is TGTGCCAGCAGTCCGGGACTAGCGGGAGGGCAGTTCTTC.